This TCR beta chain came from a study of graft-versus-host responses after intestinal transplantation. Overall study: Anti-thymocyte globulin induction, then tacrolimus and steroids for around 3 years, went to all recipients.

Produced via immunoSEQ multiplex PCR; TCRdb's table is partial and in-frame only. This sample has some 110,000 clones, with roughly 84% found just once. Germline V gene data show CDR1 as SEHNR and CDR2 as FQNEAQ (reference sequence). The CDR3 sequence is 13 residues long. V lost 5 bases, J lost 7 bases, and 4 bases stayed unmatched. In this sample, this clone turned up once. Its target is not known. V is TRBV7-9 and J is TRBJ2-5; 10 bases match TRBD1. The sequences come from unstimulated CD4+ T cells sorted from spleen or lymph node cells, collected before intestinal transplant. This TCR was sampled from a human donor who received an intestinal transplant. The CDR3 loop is CASSLDRGGTQYF. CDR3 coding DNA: TGTGCCAGCAGCCTGGACAGGGGGGGGACCCAGTACTTC. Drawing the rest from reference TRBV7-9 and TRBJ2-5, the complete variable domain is DTGVSQNPRHKITKRGQNVTFRCDPISEHNRLYWYRQTLGQGPEFLTYFQNEAQLEKSRLLSDRFSAERPKGSFSTLEIQRTEQGDSAMYLCASSLDRGGTQYFGPGTRLLVL.